This T cell receptor beta chain was sequenced in a study of regulatory T cells in long-lasting Graves disease. This CDR3 is 13 amino acids long. The germline V gene encodes CDR1 ENHRY and CDR2 SYGVKD. Trimming took off 6 bases at V and 4 bases at J, with 12 bases between the two ends. General study findings and limits: Persistent disease was characterized by preferential usage of TRBV28, TRBJ1-2 and TRBJ2-5.

This clonotype was recorded once. Its antigen is unidentified. This clone may be a read error of a much larger clone one base away. Investigators prepared the TCR beta libraries by applying iRepertoire HTBI primers and Arm-PCR of CDR3 regions. TCRdb itself ran the multiplex PCR reads through MiXCR, one entry per CDR3 protein. In the table there are around 460,000 distinct CDR3 sequences, approximately 23% of which are singletons. Time point defined: persistent/refractory GD, antithyroid drugs over 5 years with positive TRAb. PBMC-derived RNA was used for the TCR library. Graves' disease diagnoses used American Thyroid Association guidelines.

The source was peripheral blood mononuclear cells (PBMCs), collected when the disease was refractory, from a patient treated with antithyroid drugs. The rearrangement links TRBV10-3 to TRBJ2-5; no reliable D call. The source of this sequence is a female donor with Graves disease. CDR3 nucleotide sequence: TGTGCCATCAGATCTAGAGAGCGAGAGACCCAGTACTTC. Its protein product is CAIRSRERETQYF.